Each of the 27 T cell receptor beta chains below was sequenced from the same sample in a study of cytomegalovirus exposure and HLA in healthy donors. The PCR made use of 60 Vbeta and 13 Jbeta primers. Sequencing was performed with immunoSEQ multiplex PCR; in TCRdb, only in-frame clones are kept and a portion is missing. The sample includes more than 200,000 clones, over 75% of them seen just once. Sequenced sample: PBMCs. Receptor source: a male donor in good health and CMV-seronegative.

The V gene is TRBV6-4, the J gene TRBJ2-3, with 7 nucleotides matching TRBD2. CDR1 MRHNA and CDR2 SNTAGT come from the germline V gene. The ends lost 3 bases at V and 5 bases at J; junction bases unmatched: 5. The CDR3 loop spans 14 amino acids. The CDR3 spells CASSEASGLDTQYF. CDR3 in DNA: TGTGCCAGCAGTGAGGCTAGCGGTCTAGATACGCAGTATTTT.

CDR3 nucleotides: TGTGCCAGCAGCGCGGGACAGCACCTAGCCAAAAACATTCAGTACTTC. It is translated as CASSAGQHLAKNIQYF. This chain uses TRBV5-6 with TRBJ2-4, with D possibly matching TRBD1 (7 bases). CDR1 is SGHDT, CDR2 YYEEEE, per germline. The length of the CDR3 is 16 residues. Trimming stripped 4 bases from V and 0 bases from J, with 14 bases between.

The chain uses TRBV15 and TRBJ2-3; possibly TRBD2 for D (6 bases). Per the germline V gene, CDR1 is LNHNV and CDR2 is YYDKDF (reference sequence). The CDR3 consists of 14 residues. Trimming took 8 bases from V and 0 from J, leaving 12 bases between them. CDR3 loop: CATGLAGSTDTQYF. The CDR3 nucleotides read TGTGCCACCGGGCTGGCGGGGAGCACAGATACGCAGTATTTT.

The chain carries TRBV4-3 and TRBJ2-3, with D perhaps TRBD2 (7 bases). Germline assignment: CDR1 LGHNA and CDR2 YSLEER. Trimming removed 0 bases at V and 5 bases at J, with 18 bases between. This CDR3 has 17 amino acids. CDR3 nucleotide sequence: TGCGCCAGCAGCCAAGATCGAGGGGGGGTAGCTGTAGATACGCAGTATTTT. Its protein product is CASSQDRGGVAVDTQYF.

Details on this clone: The junction differs from germline at one of its ends, possibly a read error. This chain uses TRBV4-2 with TRBJ2-7; TRBD2 matches at 8 bases. Germline V gives CDR1 LGHNA, CDR2 YNFKEQ. The CDR3 contains 15 residues. The CDR3 nucleotides are TGTGCCAGCAGCCAAGATAGGCGTCTAGCGGGCGAGCAATACTTC. Translating gives CASSQDRRLAGEQYF.

This clone occurred a few times. The chain carries TRBV4-1 and TRBJ1-2; maybe TRBD1 (6 bases). The germline V and J ends were trimmed by 4 bases and 4 bases, with 13 bases remaining between them. From germline, CDR1 is MGHRA and CDR2 YSYEKL. The CDR3 is 14 residues long. The CDR3 coding sequence is TGCGCCAGCAGCCCCCCAGGGGCGGGCTATGGCTACACCTTC. It yields the protein CASSPPGAGYGYTF.

V gene TRBV7-8 combines with J gene TRBJ1-5; D is possibly TRBD1 (5 bases). Looked up from germline, CDR1 is SGHVS and CDR2 is FQNEAQ. Trimming left V 5 bases short and J 2 bases short, with 10 bases between. The CDR3 consists of 14 residues. Here the CDR3 reads CASSRGLGNQPQHF. CDR3 DNA sequence: TGTGCCAGCAGCCGGGGACTGGGCAATCAGCCCCAGCATTTT.

Notes on this clone: A junction boundary mismatches the germline segment, possibly from a read error. J is TRBJ2-7 and V is TRBV7-9, with 7 bases identical to TRBD2. The CDR3 spans 15 residues. Germline CDR1 reads SEHNR; CDR2 reads FQNEAQ (reference sequence). In DNA, the CDR3 is TGTTCCAGCAGCCCCCCCGGGGGGAGACACTACGAGCAGTACTTC. Encoded protein: CSSSPPGGRHYEQYF.

The chain is built from TRBV10-3 and TRBJ1-6, with D possibly TRBD1 on 5 matching bases. Per the germline V gene, CDR1 is ENHRY and CDR2 is SYGVKD. Deletions cut 11 bases from V and 9 bases from J, with 20 bases between. The CDR3 extends over 14 amino acids. The CDR3 bases are TGTGCCTCCAACGGGGAGGAAAGGGGTTCACCCCTCCACTTT. Translation gives CASNGEERGSPLHF.

As DNA, the CDR3 is TGTGCCAGCAGTGAAAGGGCGCGGGGAGAAGCTTTCTTT. Residues: CASSERARGEAFF. The V call is TRBV25-1, the J call TRBJ1-1; D is ambiguous. The CDR3 sequence is 13 residues long. Germline V lookup: CDR1 MGHDK, CDR2 SYGVNS. Trimming cost V 2 bases and J 8 bases, with 12 bases left between them.

The chain is built from TRBV6-5 and TRBJ1-2; D may be TRBD1 (6 bases). The CDR3 is 12 residues long. Per the germline V gene, CDR1 is MNHEY and CDR2 is SVGAGI. V was clipped by 8 bases and J by 8 bases, with 15 bases between them. The CDR3 region is CASGGQPGGYTF. CDR3 DNA sequence: TGTGCCAGCGGGGGACAACCGGGGGGCTACACCTTC.

This clone was detected once. The chain couples TRBV6-5 to TRBJ2-6, with TRBD1 identical over 11 bases. V shed 9 bases and J 11 bases; nucleotides not matched to a gene: 9. The length of the CDR3 is 14 residues. Germline V lookup: CDR1 MNHEY, CDR2 SVGAGI. For the CDR3, the DNA is TGTGCCAGTTACGATCCGGGACAGGGGGACGTCCTGACTTTC. Encoded protein: CASYDPGQGDVLTF.

This clone was detected a few times. The rearrangement uses TRBV29-1 and TRBJ1-1; D is unresolved. With 8 bases removed from V and 10 bases from J, the gap between germline ends came to 14 bases. CDR1 is SQVTM, CDR2 ANQGSEA, per germline. The CDR3 spans 10 residues. CDR3 sequence reads: CSSSNEIAFF. CDR3 sequence (DNA): TGCAGCAGTTCGAACGAGATAGCTTTCTTT.

V usage is TRBV7-2 and J usage is TRBJ2-1; perhaps TRBD1 as D (6 bases). The CDR3 has 14 residues. V was clipped by 1 base and J by 7 bases, with 11 bases between them. The germline V gene encodes CDR1 SGHTA and CDR2 FQGNSA. In DNA, the CDR3 is TGTGCCAGCAGCTTAGTAGGGACATTAAATGAGCAGTTCTTC. This sequence encodes CASSLVGTLNEQFF. Variable domain in full (rest from reference TRBV7-2 and TRBJ2-1): GAGVSQSPSNKVTEKGKDVELRCDPISGHTALYWYRQSLGQGLEFLIYFQGNSAPDKSGLPSDRFSAERTGGSVSTLTIQRTQQEDSAVYLCASSLVGTLNEQFFGPGTRLTVL.

CDR3 protein: CASQTGRAVDQPQHF. In nucleotides, the CDR3 is TGTGCCAGTCAAACCGGGCGGGCAGTCGATCAGCCCCAGCATTTT. The rearrangement uses TRBV19 and TRBJ1-5; D is uncertain. Germline V gives CDR1 LNHDA, CDR2 SQIVND (reference sequence). The CDR3 length is 15 residues. With 8 bases removed from V and 5 bases from J, the gap between germline ends came to 19 bases.

The chain combines TRBV19 with TRBJ1-1; 8 bases line up with TRBD1. V gave up 7 bases and J gave up 4 bases; unmatched junction bases: 8. The CDR3 runs 14 residues. The germline gives CDR1 LNHDA, CDR2 SQIVND (reference sequence). DNA for the CDR3: TGTGCCAGTACCCCCACGACAGGGGCCACTGAAGCTTTCTTT. Translation: CASTPTTGATEAFF.

The rearrangement joins TRBV28 to TRBJ1-1; TRBD1 might be the D (6 bases). This CDR3 spans 14 amino acids. Germline V gene sequence: CDR1 MDHEN, CDR2 SYDVKM. V lost 3 bases, J lost 4 bases, and 12 bases lay in between. This chain's CDR3 is CASSFGDTATEAFF. The DNA for the CDR3 is TGTGCCAGCAGTTTTGGGGACACGGCCACTGAAGCTTTCTTT.

The chain uses TRBV27 and TRBJ2-3; 7 nucleotides match TRBD1. This CDR3 comprises 15 residues. Germline values: CDR1 MNHEY, CDR2 SMNVEV (reference sequence). After removal of 5 bases from V and 3 bases from J, the junction contained 8 bases not matched to a gene. The CDR3 here is CASSPRDRPTDTQYF. The DNA for the CDR3 is TGTGCCAGCAGTCCCCGGGACAGACCTACAGATACGCAGTATTTT.

This chain joins TRBV18 and TRBJ1-6; D is perhaps TRBD1 (6 bases). V shed 6 bases and J shed 4 bases, with 19 bases lying between them. The CDR3 has 17 amino acids. In germline, CDR1 is KGHSH, CDR2 LQKENI. DNA of the CDR3: TGTGCCAGCTCTGCCCACAGGGCCTCATATTATAATTCACCCCTCCACTTT. Amino acids: CASSAHRASYYNSPLHF.

The chain links TRBV5-1 to TRBJ2-2; maybe TRBD2 (5 bases). The germline CDR1 and CDR2 sequences are SGHRS and YFSETQ. V shed 1 base and J shed 2 bases, with 6 bases lying between them. The CDR3 is 14 residues long. CDR3 residues: CASSLSGNTGELFF. CDR3 DNA sequence: TGCGCCAGCAGCTTGAGCGGTAACACCGGGGAGCTGTTTTTT.

This clone appeared a single time. The chain carries TRBV6-5 and TRBJ2-3; possibly TRBD2 for D (5 bases). The CDR3 has 16 residues. Per the germline V gene, CDR1 is MNHEY and CDR2 is SVGAGI. Trimming took 0 bases from V and 3 from J, leaving 13 bases between them. CDR3 nucleotide sequence: TGTGCCAGCAGTTACTCCGCGGGTAGGAGGACAGATACGCAGTATTTT. Protein product: CASSYSAGRRTDTQYF.

The chain links TRBV6-1 to TRBJ2-7; the match to TRBD2 covers 9 bases. Germline values: CDR1 MNHNS, CDR2 SASEGT. The CDR3 loop spans 15 amino acids. V dropped 4 bases and J dropped 3; count of bases not matched to a gene: 7. This chain's CDR3 is CASSGIAGVLYEQYF. In nucleotides, the CDR3 is TGTGCCAGCAGTGGTATAGCGGGAGTTCTCTACGAGCAGTACTTC.

The V gene is TRBV4-1, the J gene TRBJ1-1; 11 bases align to TRBD1. Germline CDR1 and CDR2: MGHRA and YSYEKL. The V and J ends lost 4 bases and 1 base, in that order; junction bases with no gene match: 5. CDR3 length: 16 amino acids. Written as DNA, the CDR3 is TGCGCCAGCAGCCCTCGGGACAGGGGGAGGAACACTGAAGCTTTCTTT. Translating it yields CASSPRDRGRNTEAFF.

The gene calls are TRBV2 and TRBJ1-1; perhaps TRBD1 as D (6 bases). The CDR3 contains 13 residues. Trimming cost V 9 bases and J 4 bases, with 15 bases left between them. CDR1 and CDR2 (germline): SNHLY, FYNNEI. CDR3 residues: CASSGGAGTEAFF. The CDR3, as DNA: TGTGCCAGTTCTGGGGGCGCGGGCACTGAAGCTTTCTTT.

V is TRBV6-6 and J is TRBJ1-6, with D tentatively TRBD1 (6 bases). V lost 5 bases to trimming and J lost 6 bases, with 11 bases between them. The CDR3 is 14 amino acids. Germline values: CDR1 MNHNY, CDR2 SVGAGI (reference sequence). The CDR3 bases are TGTGCCAGCAGTCCACTACAGGGTAATTCACCCCTCCACTTT. Residues: CASSPLQGNSPLHF.

This chain uses TRBV10-3 with TRBJ1-1; D is unresolved. The CDR3 length is 16 residues. Germline V gene lookup returns CDR1 ENHRY and CDR2 SYGVKD. Deletions cut 2 bases from V and 1 base from J, with 14 bases between. CDR3 amino acids: CAISERGKLTNTEAFF. The DNA for the CDR3 is TGTGCCATCAGTGAGCGAGGTAAACTGACGAACACTGAAGCTTTCTTT.

The rearrangement links TRBV29-1 to TRBJ2-3; weak D call: TRBD2 (5 bases). Looked up from germline, CDR1 is SQVTM and CDR2 is ANQGSEA. The CDR3 spans 11 residues. Trimming left V 6 bases short and J 5 bases short, with 9 bases between. The CDR3, as DNA: TGCAGCGTCCCCGAGGGAGATACGCAGTATTTT. Its protein is CSVPEGDTQYF.